This is a list of T cell receptor beta chains from one sample in a study of cytotoxic CD8 clonotypes in ibrutinib-treated CLL. Method: immunoSEQ multiplex PCR; TCRdb's copy keeps in-frame clones and lacks some. The table shows some 200,000 clones, with 79% occurring only once. The specimen was PBMCs, collected after 12 months of ibrutinib treatment. All receptors come from a human donor with chronic lymphocytic leukemia. CDR3s include the opening cysteine and the closing phenylalanine or tryptophan. The order of the fields is clone size, CDR3 length, J gene, D gene, V gene, CDR3 DNA, CDR3 protein. A D gene is named only where the DNA matches it firmly. Where a row states a size, it is once, few, many or the class of an expanded clone; other rows omit it.

-,14,TRBJ1-2,-,TRBV27,TGTGCCAGCAGTCCCATCAATCGGAACTATGGCTACACCTTC,CASSPINRNYGYTF
-,12,TRBJ2-7,-,TRBV7-8,TGTGCCAGCAGCTTCGTGACGTACGAGCAGTACTTC,CASSFVTYEQYF
-,17,TRBJ2-1,TRBD1,TRBV5-1,TGCGCCAGCAGCTCACTTTACTACAGGGGGGAGGCTAGTGAGCAGTTCTTC,CASSSLYYRGEASEQFF
-,13,TRBJ2-7,TRBD2,TRBV28,TGTGCCAGCAGCCCGGGGGGGATCAACGAGCAGTACTTC,CASSPGGINEQYF
-,15,TRBJ1-5,-,TRBV2,TGTGCCAGCAGTGAGGGAGGGCTCCTCGGGCAGCCCCAGCATTTT,CASSEGGLLGQPQHF
-,14,TRBJ1-5,-,TRBV5-5,TGTGCCAGCAGCAGCCTCGGGCCCCAGAAGCCCCAGCATTTT,CASSSLGPQKPQHF
-,16,TRBJ2-1,TRBD2,TRBV10-2,TGCGCCAGCAGTGTGGGACTAGCGGGGGTCTACAATGAGCAGTTCTTC,CASSVGLAGVYNEQFF
few,14,TRBJ1-4,-,TRBV18,TGTGCCAGCTCACCAGCCCAGCCTAATGAAAAACTGTTTTTT,CASSPAQPNEKLFF
once,15,TRBJ2-5,-,TRBV2,TGTGCCAGCAGCTACGAAAGGTCCCCTGAAGAGACCCAGTACTTC,CASSYERSPEETQYF
-,12,TRBJ2-2,-,TRBV28,TGTGCCAGCAGTCCCTTAACCGGGGAGCTGTTTTTT,CASSPLTGELFF
-,15,TRBJ1-3,-,TRBV6-1,TGTGCCAGCAGTGAAATGGGGGGGCCTGGAAACACCATATATTTT,CASSEMGGPGNTIYF
once,14,TRBJ2-2,TRBD1,TRBV5-1,TGCGCCAGCAGCCCCGGGACAGGGATCGGGGAGCTGTTTTTT,CASSPGTGIGELFF
-,12,TRBJ1-2,TRBD1,TRBV29-1,TGCAGCGCCGGGGACAGGGGTTATGGCTACACCTTC,CSAGDRGYGYTF
-,14,TRBJ1-4,-,TRBV6-6,TGTGCCAGCAGTTACCGACGTGAAAATGAAAAACTGTTTTTT,CASSYRRENEKLFF
-,12,TRBJ2-7,-,TRBV7-2,TGTGCCAGCAGCCCATCTCCAACCGAGCAGTACTTC,CASSPSPTEQYF
few,11,TRBJ2-4,-,TRBV14,TGTGCCAGCAGCCCAGGAAACATTCAGTACTTC,CASSPGNIQYF
-,15,TRBJ2-1,TRBD2,TRBV27,TGTGCCAGCAGTCCTGGGACTAGCGGGTTCGTTGAGCAGTTCTTC,CASSPGTSGFVEQFF
-,15,TRBJ2-3,TRBD1,TRBV19,TGTGCCAGTACCACCTGGGGGACAGGCACAGATACGCAGTATTTT,CASTTWGTGTDTQYF
-,13,TRBJ1-4,-,TRBV5-6,TGTGCCAGCAGCTTGCAAGTTAATGAAAAACTGTTTTTT,CASSLQVNEKLFF
-,18,TRBJ2-1,TRBD2,TRBV7-6,TGTGCCAGCAGCTTAGTAACGGGGGAGGGCCCAGTCGGTAATGAGCAGTTCTTC,CASSLVTGEGPVGNEQFF
-,12,TRBJ2-5,-,TRBV10-2,TGCGCCAGCAGTGTTCCCCAAGAGACCCAGTACTTC,CASSVPQETQYF
-,17,TRBJ2-3,TRBD1,TRBV5-1,TGCGCCAGCAGCTGGGGACAGGGGGCCTTTAAAACAGATACGCAGTATTTT,CASSWGQGAFKTDTQYF